The 23 T cell receptor beta chains presented below share a single source sample, sequenced in a study of cytomegalovirus exposure and HLA in healthy donors. Sequenced by immunoSEQ multiplex PCR; TCRdb stores in-frame clones only, minus some. The table has more than 250,000 clones, approximately 86% seen once; the top ten hold over 1%. Sequencing was performed on PBMCs. The receptors shown here come from a woman in her twenties or thirties in good health and CMV-seropositive.

This chain links TRBV7-9 with TRBJ2-7; 13 positions match TRBD2. This CDR3 contains 12 residues. Trimming cost V 11 bases and J 5 bases; bases outside gene matches: 3. The germline CDR1 and CDR2 sequences are SEHNR and FQNEAQ (reference sequence). The CDR3 nucleotides are TGTGCCGCCGGGACTAGCGGGGACGAGCAGTACTTC. Protein product: CAAGTSGDEQYF. Based on the CDR3 plus reference TRBV7-9 and TRBJ2-7, the full variable domain is DTGVSQNPRHKITKRGQNVTFRCDPISEHNRLYWYRQTLGQGPEFLTYFQNEAQLEKSRLLSDRFSAERPKGSFSTLEIQRTEQGDSAMYLCAAGTSGDEQYFGPGTRLTVT.

This chain links TRBV4-1 with TRBJ2-7; 11 positions match TRBD2. CDR3 length equals 16 residues. The trim removed 0 bases at V and 7 bases at J, leaving 8 bases unmatched. In germline, CDR1 is MGHRA, CDR2 YSYEKL. The CDR3 reads CASSQDVAGGPGEQYF. The CDR3 nucleotides read TGCGCCAGCAGCCAAGACGTAGCGGGAGGGCCAGGGGAGCAGTACTTC.

V is TRBV5-4 and J is TRBJ2-2, with 9 bases fitting TRBD2. Per germline, CDR1 SGHNT and CDR2 YYREEE (reference sequence). CDR3 size: 17 residues. Losses at the gene ends were 4 bases for V and 2 bases for J; bases not matched to a gene: 9. CDR3 DNA: TGTGCCAGCAGCCACGGGAGTCTAGCGGGAAACACCGGGGAGCTGTTTTTT. Its protein product is CASSHGSLAGNTGELFF.

At least ten counts were recorded for this clone. The rearrangement uses TRBV18 and TRBJ1-5; D ambiguous. There are 16 residues in the CDR3. The V gene's germline CDR1 is KGHSH and CDR2 LQKENI. Trimming stripped 2 bases from V and 0 bases from J, with 11 bases between. The CDR3 region has the DNA TGTGCCAGCTCACCAGCCGACGGTTATAGCAATCAGCCCCAGCATTTT. It encodes CASSPADGYSNQPQHF.

This chain's CDR3 is CASSVRTGGFTDTQYF. For the CDR3, the DNA is TGTGCCAGCAGCGTCCGGACAGGGGGATTTACAGATACGCAGTATTTT. This chain links TRBV11-3 with TRBJ2-3, with 10 positions matching TRBD1. This CDR3 has 16 residues. The V gene end was trimmed by 5 bases and the J gene end by 3 bases; junction bases not matched to a gene: 8. Germline-derived CDR1 and CDR2 are SGHNT and YENEEA. The full variable domain, its missing parts supplied by reference TRBV11-3 and TRBJ2-3, is EAGVVQSPRYKIIEKKQPVAFWCNPISGHNTLYWYLQNLGQGPELLIRYENEEAVDDSQLPKDRFSAERLKGVDSTLKIQPAELGDSAVYLCASSVRTGGFTDTQYFGPGTRLTVL.

This clone was seen a handful of times. V is TRBV28 and J is TRBJ2-2; 9 bases fit TRBD1. V gave up 4 bases and J gave up 4 bases; unmatched junction bases: 7. Per germline, CDR1 MDHEN and CDR2 SYDVKM. The CDR3 runs 16 residues. CDR3 sequence: CASSSTGTGLTGELFF. CDR3 bases: TGTGCCAGCAGTTCAACCGGGACAGGGCTCACCGGGGAGCTGTTTTTT.

This clone has a handful of counts. The chain couples TRBV7-2 to TRBJ1-5; TRBD1 matches 9 bases. With 5 bases clipped from V and 1 base from J, the junction kept 6 bases outside the gene matches. Germline V gene lookup returns CDR1 SGHTA and CDR2 FQGNSA. The CDR3 is 16 residues long. The chain's CDR3 is CASSITGGLSNQPQHF. The CDR3 bases are TGTGCCAGCAGCATCACAGGGGGCCTGAGCAATCAGCCCCAGCATTTT.

The rearrangement uses TRBV27 and TRBJ2-7; tentatively, D is TRBD1 (6 bases). The CDR3 sequence is 16 residues long. CDR1 is MNHEY and CDR2 is SMNVEV in the germline V gene (reference sequence). Trimming stripped 5 bases from V and 3 bases from J, with 20 bases between. CDR3 sequence reads: CASSLSGQIVLYEQYF. The CDR3 DNA reads TGTGCCAGCAGTCTTTCCGGACAGATCGTTCTCTACGAGCAGTACTTC.

V is TRBV2 and J is TRBJ1-5; 10 bases agree with TRBD1. This CDR3 is built from 16 residues. J lost 4 bases, V lost 8 bases, and 11 bases had no gene match. The germline gives CDR1 SNHLY, CDR2 FYNNEI. CDR3 DNA: TGTGCCAGCGGAGGACAGGGGGTTTTAAGTAATCAGCCCCAGCATTTT. Protein product: CASGGQGVLSNQPQHF. Together with reference TRBV2 and TRBJ1-5, the CDR3 gives the full variable domain: EPEVTQTPSHQVTQMGQEVILRCVPISNHLYFYWYRQILGQKVEFLVSFYNNEISEKSEIFDDQFSVERPDGSNFTLKIRSTKLEDSAMYFCASGGQGVLSNQPQHFGDGTRLSIL.

With respect to this clone: The sample contains more than one DNA sequence encoding this CDR3. This rearrangement joins TRBV7-6 to TRBJ2-7, with D uncertain. Germline CDR1 and CDR2: SGHVS and FNYEAQ. CDR3 length equals 12 residues. Trimming shortened V by 4 bases and J by 3 bases, and 7 bases separated the two germline ends. The CDR3 region is CASSSSSYEQYF. The DNA for the CDR3 is TGTGCCAGCAGCTCGTCGAGCTACGAGCAGTACTTC.

The rearrangement uses TRBV2 and TRBJ1-5; D ambiguous. The V end was cut by 6 bases, the J end by 1 base, with 13 bases between. The CDR3 length is 15 residues. The V gene's germline CDR1 is SNHLY and CDR2 FYNNEI. CDR3 sequence (DNA): TGTGCCAGCAGCCTACTGACCGTCAGCAATCAGCCCCAGCATTTT. It translates to CASSLLTVSNQPQHF.

This clone was picked up a small number of times. This sequence joins TRBV6-7 and TRBJ2-7; D is ambiguous. TRBV6-7 is labeled an ORF, and its function is uncertain. Trimming removed 2 bases from V and 2 bases from J, with 7 bases in between. This CDR3 contains 13 residues. In DNA, the CDR3 is TGTGCCAGCAGTTACATAACCGCCTACGAGCAGTACTTC. This codes for CASSYITAYEQYF.

The CDR3 DNA reads as TGTGCCAGCAGCGTAAGCTGGGGGCTCGACTACTACGAGCAGTACTTC. As protein: CASSVSWGLDYYEQYF. The chain joins TRBV9 to TRBJ2-7, with a weak D call TRBD1 (6 bases). The length of the CDR3 is 16 residues. CDR1 and CDR2 (germline): SGDLS, YYNGEE. Trimming cost V 1 base and J 3 bases, with 17 bases left between them.

This chain connects TRBV29-1 to TRBJ2-7; perhaps D is TRBD1 or TRBD2 (5 bases each). This CDR3 is 14 amino acids long. The germline V and J ends were trimmed by 4 bases and 3 bases, with 16 bases remaining between them. Germline V gene data show CDR1 as SQVTM and CDR2 as ANQGSEA. The CDR3 is CSVGRQGRNYEQYF. CDR3 bases: TGCAGCGTTGGGAGGCAGGGACGGAACTACGAGCAGTACTTC.

CDR3 region: CATSDQLSNQPQHF. The CDR3 DNA is TGTGCCACAAGCGACCAACTTAGCAATCAGCCCCAGCATTTT. This chain links TRBV2 with TRBJ1-5; D gene ambiguous. V was trimmed by 10 bases and J by 0 bases, leaving 13 bases between them. CDR1 and CDR2 from the germline V gene are SNHLY and FYNNEI. This CDR3 is 14 amino acids long.

V usage is TRBV7-6 and J usage is TRBJ1-2; perhaps TRBD1 as D (6 bases). Germline V gene lookup returns CDR1 SGHVS and CDR2 FNYEAQ. Trimming took off 3 bases at V and 10 bases at J, with 12 bases between the two ends. The length of the CDR3 is 12 residues. CDR3 bases: TGTGCCAGCAGCTTGCAGACAGGCTCCTACACCTTC. Translating it yields CASSLQTGSYTF.

The V and J genes are TRBV7-3 and TRBJ1-1; the D gene is possibly TRBD1 (6 bases). The ends were cut back, 5 bases at V and 2 bases at J, with 15 bases in the middle. CDR3 length equals 15 residues. CDR1 SGHTA and CDR2 FQGTGA come from the germline V gene. The DNA for the CDR3 is TGTGCCAGCAGCCCCCTCGGACAGCTTAACACTGAAGCTTTCTTT. Encoded protein: CASSPLGQLNTEAFF.

The chain couples TRBV28 to TRBJ2-2, with 8 nucleotides matching TRBD1. The germline V gene has CDR1 MDHEN and CDR2 SYDVKM. CDR3 length: 15 residues. V shed 6 bases, J shed 5 bases, and the junction held 8 bases outside the gene matches. Here the CDR3 reads CASSFRGRRTGELFF. CDR3 coding DNA: TGTGCCAGCAGCTTCAGGGGGCGCAGGACCGGGGAGCTGTTTTTT.

This chain links TRBV27 with TRBJ1-5; the D is unclear. Germline-derived CDR1 and CDR2 are MNHEY and SMNVEV (reference sequence). This CDR3 contains 15 residues. With 2 bases removed from V and 2 bases from J, the gap between germline ends came to 10 bases. The CDR3 sequence is CASSLIRAGNQPQHF. CDR3 coding DNA: TGTGCCAGCAGTTTAATAAGGGCAGGCAATCAGCCCCAGCATTTT.

This clone appeared a single time. This chain joins TRBV5-1 and TRBJ1-6; the D is unclear. The V end was cut by 0 bases, the J end by 13 bases, with 8 bases between. Germline V gene data show CDR1 as SGHRS and CDR2 as YFSETQ. The CDR3 is 12 amino acids. CDR3: CASSLDRWPLHF. In DNA form, the CDR3 reads TGCGCCAGCAGCTTGGATAGGTGGCCCCTCCACTTT. The full variable domain, its missing parts supplied by reference TRBV5-1 and TRBJ1-6, is KAGVTQTPRYLIKTRGQQVTLSCSPISGHRSVSWYQQTPGQGLQFLFEYFSETQRNKGNFPGRFSGRQFSNSRSEMNVSTLELGDSALYLCASSLDRWPLHFGNGTRLTVT.

The gene calls are TRBV6-1 and TRBJ1-5; D remains ambiguous. Deletions cut 6 bases from V and 3 bases from J, with 12 bases between. Germline V gives CDR1 MNHNS, CDR2 SASEGT. The CDR3 is 14 residues long. CDR3 sequence (DNA): TGTGCCAGCAGATACACGGGGTCCAATCAGCCCCAGCATTTT. The encoded protein is CASRYTGSNQPQHF.

This clone was picked up one time. The rearrangement uses TRBV2 and TRBJ2-6; D is ambiguous. This CDR3 has 12 residues. With 8 bases removed from V and 1 base from J, the gap between germline ends came to 3 bases. In germline, CDR1 is SNHLY, CDR2 FYNNEI. The CDR3 sequence: CASLSGANVLTF. DNA of the CDR3: TGTGCCAGCCTATCTGGGGCCAACGTCCTGACTTTC.

The V gene is TRBV29-1, the J gene TRBJ2-3; D unclear. The CDR3 length is 14 residues. V was trimmed by 4 bases and J by 1 base, leaving 12 bases between them. Germline V gene data show CDR1 as SQVTM and CDR2 as ANQGSEA. As DNA, the CDR3 is TGCAGCGTTGGTTGGATGGAAGGCACAGATACGCAGTATTTT. This gives the protein CSVGWMEGTDTQYF.